A single sample is the source of the 31 T cell receptor beta chains below, sequenced in a study of CD8 T cells in ankylosing spondylitis. Overall study results and limits: Fewer than 10 highly homologous variants formed a TCR beta motif that appeared characteristic of ankylosing spondylitis blood.

TCRdb re-called the 5' RACE reads with MiXCR, one entry per CDR3 protein. The sample comprises 100,000 to 150,000 distinct CDR3 sequences, approximately 17% of which are singletons, and about 33% rests with the top ten. No antigen is known for these receptors. Sequencing used blood, either unsorted or a sorted T cell fraction (not recorded which). These receptors were collected from a male donor with ankylosing spondylitis.

V usage is TRBV18 and J usage is TRBJ2-3; D call uncertain. Per the germline V gene, CDR1 is KGHSH and CDR2 is LQKENI. This CDR3 contains 15 residues. V was pared by 4 bases and J by 1 base, with 12 bases between. DNA for the CDR3: TGTGCCAGCTCACTAGCCGCGGCCGGCACAGATACGCAGTATTTT. It encodes CASSLAAAGTDTQYF.

This clonotype was recorded a few times. The chain uses TRBV6-5 and TRBJ2-2; TRBD1 matches 9 bases. The ends lost 2 bases at V and 1 base at J; junction bases unmatched: 8. The CDR3 consists of 18 residues. Germline lookup yields CDR1 MNHEY and CDR2 SVGAGI. The CDR3 sequence is CASSYVSGTGKNTGELFF. The CDR3 nucleotides read TGTGCCAGCAGTTACGTATCGGGGACAGGGAAGAACACCGGGGAGCTGTTTTTT.

This clonotype was observed at least ten times. The chain carries TRBV12-3 or TRBV12-4 and TRBJ2-7; 8 bases align to TRBD1. After removal of 2 bases from V and 6 bases from J, the junction contained 3 bases not matched to a gene. This CDR3 comprises 13 residues. For the CDR3, the DNA is TGTGCCAGCAGTTTAAGGACAGGGATCGAGCAGTACTTC. As protein: CASSLRTGIEQYF.

The rearrangement uses TRBV2 and TRBJ2-1, with a weak D call TRBD1 (5 bases). The CDR3 contains 16 residues. Deletions cut 8 bases from V and 2 bases from J, with 19 bases between. Per germline, CDR1 SNHLY and CDR2 FYNNEI. In nucleotides, the CDR3 is TGTGCCAGCTCCCTCCACATAGGGGCCACCTACAATGAGCAGTTCTTC. Encoded protein: CASSLHIGATYNEQFF.

This clonotype was observed a few times. The chain uses TRBV7-8 and TRBJ2-3; D perhaps matches TRBD1 (6 bases). The CDR3 contains 13 residues. The V gene lost 8 bases and the J gene lost 0 bases, with 9 bases spanning the gap. CDR1 and CDR2 (germline): SGHVS, FQNEAQ. DNA for the CDR3: TGTGCCAGCGGGGGCGGTAGCACAGATACGCAGTATTTT. This sequence encodes CASGGGSTDTQYF.

The genes are TRBV7-9 and TRBJ2-2, with D unresolved. Germline lookup yields CDR1 SEHNR and CDR2 FQNEAQ (reference sequence). V was clipped by 5 bases and J by 8 bases, with 6 bases between them. There are 11 residues in the CDR3. The CDR3 DNA is TGTGCCAGCAGCAGGGTTGGGGAGCTGTTTTTT. It is translated as CASSRVGELFF.

In this sample, this clonotype turned up a few times. CDR3 coding DNA: TGTGCCAGCAGCCCCCTATACAGGGGCAATGAGCAGTTCTTC. Amino acid sequence: CASSPLYRGNEQFF. The chain employs TRBV3-1 and TRBJ2-1; 7 bases are shared with TRBD1. Germline V gene lookup returns CDR1 LGHDT and CDR2 YNNKEL (reference sequence). With V trimmed by 4 bases and J by 6 bases, 6 bases remained unmatched. CDR3 size: 14 residues.

This chain joins TRBV24-1 and TRBJ1-1; D is undetermined. Trimming cost V 1 base and J 4 bases, with 15 bases left between them. This CDR3 contains 16 residues. Germline CDR1 reads KGHDR; CDR2 reads SFDVKD. The CDR3 reads CATSDFEGRLSTEAFF. Written as DNA, the CDR3 is TGTGCCACCAGTGATTTTGAGGGCCGCCTGAGCACTGAAGCTTTCTTT.

This clonotype has at least ten counts. This chain uses TRBV20-1 with TRBJ1-3; the D gene is possibly TRBD1 (5 bases). This CDR3 contains 15 residues. V was clipped by 3 bases and J by 3 bases, with 15 bases between them. Looked up from germline, CDR1 is DFQATT and CDR2 is SNEGSKA (reference sequence). CDR3 region: CSASLRGSSGNTIYF. CDR3 coding DNA: TGCAGTGCTAGTTTAAGGGGATCGAGTGGAAACACCATATATTTT.

This clonotype has just a few counts. V usage is TRBV29-1 and J usage is TRBJ2-1; D remains unclear. Trimming stripped 3 bases from V and 7 bases from J, with 13 bases between. The CDR3 has 13 residues. Per germline, CDR1 SQVTM and CDR2 ANQGSEA. The CDR3 DNA reads as TGCAGCGTTGACGCTCAATGGGGAAATGAGCAGTTCTTC. This codes for CSVDAQWGNEQFF.

The genes are TRBV7-9 and TRBJ2-7; the D call may be TRBD1 or TRBD2 (7 bases each). Trimming took 1 base from V and 1 from J, leaving 14 bases between them. This CDR3 is 16 amino acids long. The germline V gene encodes CDR1 SEHNR and CDR2 FQNEAQ (reference sequence). CDR3 amino acids: CASSLVRGGASYEQYF. CDR3 DNA sequence: TGTGCCAGCAGCTTAGTCAGGGGGGGCGCTTCCTACGAGCAGTACTTC. Complete variable domain (other parts from reference TRBV7-9 and TRBJ2-7): DTGVSQNPRHKITKRGQNVTFRCDPISEHNRLYWYRQTLGQGPEFLTYFQNEAQLEKSRLLSDRFSAERPKGSFSTLEIQRTEQGDSAMYLCASSLVRGGASYEQYFGPGTRLTVT.

V gene TRBV9 combines with J gene TRBJ1-1, with a weak D call TRBD1 (6 bases). Trimming shortened V by 3 bases and J by 0 bases, and 12 bases separated the two germline ends. The CDR3 covers 15 residues. Germline V gene data show CDR1 as SGDLS and CDR2 as YYNGEE. The CDR3: CASSAGDDMNTEAFF. CDR3 bases: TGTGCCAGCAGCGCAGGGGACGACATGAACACTGAAGCTTTCTTT.

The genes are TRBV9 and TRBJ2-2; D not resolved. Germline lookup yields CDR1 SGDLS and CDR2 YYNGEE. V was clipped by 1 base and J by 6 bases, with 4 bases between them. The CDR3 is 12 amino acids. The CDR3 region is CASSVYPGELFF. CDR3 DNA: TGTGCCAGCAGCGTATATCCCGGGGAGCTGTTTTTT.

This clonotype was counted only a few times. The gene calls are TRBV9 and TRBJ2-1; D call uncertain. V lost 0 bases and J 2 bases, leaving 6 bases between the germline ends. This CDR3 is 14 amino acids long. The germline CDR1 and CDR2 sequences are SGDLS and YYNGEE. The CDR3 DNA sequence: TGTGCCAGCAGCGTAGGCCTAGCCTACAATGAGCAGTTCTTC. The encoded protein is CASSVGLAYNEQFF.

The V call is TRBV6-5, the J call TRBJ1-6; the match to TRBD1 covers 7 bases. The junction had 6 bases not matched to a gene; V was cut back by 2 bases and J by 8 bases. Germline-derived CDR1 and CDR2 are MNHEY and SVGAGI. This CDR3 has 15 amino acids. The CDR3, as DNA: TGTGCCAGCAGTTACCTAGGACAGGCTTATTCACCCCTCCACTTT. This gives the protein CASSYLGQAYSPLHF.

The rearrangement uses TRBV27 and TRBJ1-5; D unclear. Per the germline V gene, CDR1 is MNHEY and CDR2 is SMNVEV (reference sequence). The CDR3 runs to 12 residues. V lost 8 bases to trimming and J lost 4 bases, with 9 bases between them. CDR3: CASGTQNQPQHF. The CDR3 nucleotides are TGTGCCAGCGGCACGCAAAATCAGCCCCAGCATTTT.

The V and J genes are TRBV7-8 and TRBJ2-1; D is uncertain. The ends were cut back, 2 bases at V and 0 bases at J, with 11 bases in the middle. This CDR3 has 16 residues. Germline V gene data show CDR1 as SGHVS and CDR2 as FQNEAQ. DNA of the CDR3: TGTGCCAGCAGCTTAATTCTGGCGTACTCCTACAATGAGCAGTTCTTC. Its translation is CASSLILAYSYNEQFF.

The chain recombines TRBV29-1 with TRBJ2-2; 11 positions agree with TRBD2. The CDR3 runs to 15 residues. Germline V CDR1 and CDR2: SQVTM, ANQGSEA. V trimming: 3 bases; J trimming: 4 bases; junction bases outside the gene matches: 4. CDR3 coding DNA: TGCAGCGTTGATACTAGCGGGAGTGGCACCGGGGAGCTGTTTTTT. It translates to CSVDTSGSGTGELFF.

The rearrangement joins TRBV9 to TRBJ2-7; 8 positions match TRBD2. V lost 4 bases, J lost 3 bases, and 6 bases stayed unmatched. The CDR3 extends over 14 amino acids. Germline V gives CDR1 SGDLS, CDR2 YYNGEE. CDR3 sequence reads: CASSSSGGSYEQYF. The CDR3 bases are TGTGCCAGCAGCTCGAGCGGGGGAAGCTACGAGCAGTACTTC. Drawing the rest from reference TRBV9 and TRBJ2-7, the complete variable domain is DSGVTQTPKHLITATGQRVTLRCSPRSGDLSVYWYQQSLDQGLQFLIQYYNGEERAKGNILERFSAQQFPDLHSELNLSSLELGDSALYFCASSSSGGSYEQYFGPGTRLTVT.

This clonotype was seen repeatedly, ten times or more. The V call is TRBV20-1, the J call TRBJ1-1, with D unresolved. The CDR3 runs 15 residues. CDR1 is DFQATT, CDR2 SNEGSKA, per germline (reference sequence). Trimming cost V 0 bases and J 3 bases, with 14 bases left between them. CDR3 amino acids: CSARDPGLSDTEAFF. In DNA, the CDR3 is TGCAGTGCTAGAGATCCGGGGTTGAGCGACACTGAAGCTTTCTTT.

This clonotype was counted ten times or more. The V call is TRBV28, the J call TRBJ2-3; 7 bases agree with TRBD2. The junction had 7 bases not matched to a gene; V was cut back by 3 bases and J by 1 base. The CDR3 covers 16 residues. The germline V gene has CDR1 MDHEN and CDR2 SYDVKM. The CDR3 protein is CASSFLKRGRTDTQYF. The CDR3 nucleotides are TGTGCCAGCAGTTTCCTAAAGCGGGGCCGCACAGATACGCAGTATTTT.

This clonotype was recorded at least ten times. The genes are TRBV28 and TRBJ2-3; 7 bases map to TRBD2. The germline gives CDR1 MDHEN, CDR2 SYDVKM. The CDR3 has 13 residues. Trimming at V came to 5 bases and at J to 4 bases, leaving 3 bases not matched to a gene. In DNA, the CDR3 is TGTGCCAGCAGTGGACTAGGCTCAGATACGCAGTATTTT. As protein: CASSGLGSDTQYF.

The table lists this clonotype with a few counts. V is TRBV6-5 and J is TRBJ2-5; TRBD1 matches 8 bases. This CDR3 has 12 residues. With 8 bases clipped from V and 4 bases from J, the junction kept 3 bases outside the gene matches. The germline V gene encodes CDR1 MNHEY and CDR2 SVGAGI. The chain's CDR3 is CASGQGAETQYF. Written as DNA, the CDR3 is TGTGCCAGCGGACAGGGAGCAGAGACCCAGTACTTC.

This clonotype appeared many times. This chain joins TRBV29-1 and TRBJ2-3; D is uncertain. The CDR3 contains 12 residues. Germline lookup yields CDR1 SQVTM and CDR2 ANQGSEA. V lost 2 bases and J 5 bases, leaving 8 bases between the germline ends. CDR3 region: CSVEIEVDTQYF. CDR3 DNA: TGCAGCGTTGAAATAGAGGTAGATACGCAGTATTTT.

The gene calls are TRBV6-1 and TRBJ1-2; the D gene is possibly TRBD1 (6 bases). The germline V gene has CDR1 MNHNS and CDR2 SASEGT. The CDR3 is 13 amino acids. The V and J ends lost 5 bases and 7 bases respectively, with 14 bases between them. CDR3 in DNA: TGTGCCAGCAGTCCCGGGGGAGGGGGTGGCTACACCTTC. This gives the protein CASSPGGGGGYTF.

This clonotype occurred a few times. The chain couples TRBV13 to TRBJ2-5; TRBD2 agrees at 10 bases. This CDR3 is built from 18 residues. Germline CDR1 and CDR2: PRHDT and FYEKMQ (reference sequence). The junction had 9 bases not matched to a gene; V was cut back by 1 base and J by 1 base. The CDR3 here is CASSLASGSPPFQETQYF. The CDR3 DNA is TGTGCCAGCAGCTTAGCTAGCGGGAGTCCCCCGTTCCAAGAGACCCAGTACTTC.

V usage is TRBV4-3 and J usage is TRBJ2-1; 8 bases agree with TRBD1. Germline assignment: CDR1 LGHNA and CDR2 YSLEER. The CDR3 is 17 residues long. Trimming cost V 0 bases and J 4 bases; bases outside gene matches: 8. Written as DNA, the CDR3 is TGCGCCAGCAGCCAAGATATCGTGGGACAGGATTACAATGAGCAGTTCTTC. Translating it yields CASSQDIVGQDYNEQFF.

The sample holds one count of this clonotype. This chain joins TRBV20-1 and TRBJ1-1; the match to TRBD1 covers 12 bases. V trimming: 6 bases; J trimming: 4 bases; junction bases outside the gene matches: 3. The CDR3 covers 13 residues. Germline V gene data show CDR1 as DFQATT and CDR2 as SNEGSKA (reference sequence). In DNA form, the CDR3 reads TGCAGTGCATGGGGACAGGGGGCCACTGAAGCTTTCTTT. This translates into CSAWGQGATEAFF.

The chain combines TRBV12-3 or TRBV12-4 with TRBJ2-7; D gene unclear. Trimming pared 2 bases from V and 5 bases from J, leaving 7 bases between. CDR3 size: 12 residues. For the CDR3, the DNA is TGTGCCAGCAGTTTACTGAGACACGAGCAGTACTTC. The encoded protein is CASSLLRHEQYF.

This clonotype was picked up a small number of times. The rearrangement links TRBV24-1 to TRBJ2-7; D possibly matches TRBD1 or TRBD2 (5 bases each). Trimming stripped 5 bases from V and 3 bases from J, with 10 bases between. Germline V gives CDR1 KGHDR, CDR2 SFDVKD. This CDR3 contains 13 residues. The DNA of the CDR3 is TGTGCCACCAGTGCCGGGACCGGCTACGAGCAGTACTTC. This translates into CATSAGTGYEQYF.

This clonotype was counted a few times. This rearrangement joins TRBV14 to TRBJ1-6; no clear D gene. Germline CDR1 SGHDN, CDR2 FVKESK. V was trimmed by 6 bases and J by 7 bases, leaving 10 bases between them. The CDR3 is 13 amino acids. CDR3 bases: TGTGCCAGCAGGGCACTAATGAATTCACCCCTCCACTTT. Translation: CASRALMNSPLHF.